Below, 9 T cell receptor beta chains from the same sample are listed, as sequenced in a study of identical twins. TCRdb re-analysed the 5' RACE reads in MiXCR, keeping a single row per CDR3 protein. Among about 260,000 distinct CDR3 sequences listed, around 7% were seen once. These same records also appear under a second study, on yellow fever vaccine responses in identical twins.

Sequencing used memory (CD45RO+) T cells sorted from blood. Source of these receptors: a woman younger than 30 in good health.

Concerning this clonotype itself: One end of the junction varies from germline; a read error may be responsible. The chain recombines TRBV20-1 with TRBJ2-2, with 10 bases fitting TRBD2. The CDR3 is 17 residues long. Germline V lookup: CDR1 DFQATT, CDR2 SNEGSKA (reference sequence). The CDR3 DNA sequence: TGCTGTGCTAGAGATAGGGAACTAGCGGGAACCGCCGGGGAGCTGTTTTTT. It yields the protein CCARDRELAGTAGELFF.

The chain combines TRBV5-5 with TRBJ2-2; a possible D gene is TRBD2 (5 bases). The CDR3 has 16 amino acids. V lost 2 bases and J 7 bases, leaving 18 bases between the germline ends. Per the germline V gene, CDR1 is SGHKS and CDR2 is YYEKEE (reference sequence). The CDR3 sequence is CASSFGPRETDGELFF. CDR3 sequence (DNA): TGTGCCAGCAGCTTTGGGCCGAGGGAAACGGACGGGGAGCTGTTTTTT.

The rearrangement links TRBV2 to TRBJ2-6; 10 bases agree with TRBD1. The CDR3 spans 17 residues. Germline CDR1 and CDR2: SNHLY and FYNNEI. The J segment lost 0 bases and the V segment lost 7 bases, leaving 6 bases of the junction unmatched. As DNA, the CDR3 is TGTGCCAGCACCCCGGGACAGGGGAACTCTGGGGCCAACGTCCTGACTTTC. Its translation is CASTPGQGNSGANVLTF.

This rearrangement joins TRBV11-2 to TRBJ2-1; 11 bases align to TRBD2. V trimming: 5 bases; J trimming: 0 bases; junction bases outside the gene matches: 9. From germline, CDR1 is SGHAT and CDR2 FQNNGV. The CDR3 is made up of 18 amino acids. CDR3 nucleotide sequence: TGTGCCAGCAGCCGATTGACTAGCGGGGAGAGCTCCTACAATGAGCAGTTCTTC. Its protein product is CASSRLTSGESSYNEQFF.

The chain uses TRBV29-1 and TRBJ2-1, with 9 bases that match TRBD2. Per the germline V gene, CDR1 is SQVTM and CDR2 is ANQGSEA. This CDR3 is built from 17 residues. The V gene end was trimmed by 2 bases and the J gene end by 6 bases; junction bases not matched to a gene: 14. CDR3 sequence: CSVEPTGGGRARNEQFF. The CDR3 coding sequence is TGCAGCGTTGAACCAACAGGAGGCGGGAGGGCCCGCAATGAGCAGTTCTTC.

This clonotype was observed at least ten times. The chain uses TRBV6-1 and TRBJ2-1, with a weak D call TRBD2 (5 bases). The CDR3 runs to 15 residues. Trimming pared 6 bases from V and 5 bases from J, leaving 17 bases between. Germline lookup yields CDR1 MNHNS and CDR2 SASEGT. The CDR3 protein is CASSTGIIIDNEQFF. In nucleotides, the CDR3 is TGTGCCAGCAGCACCGGGATTATTATTGACAATGAGCAGTTCTTC.

The rearrangement joins TRBV5-1 to TRBJ1-1, with D tentatively TRBD1 (5 bases). The CDR3 contains 15 residues. Trimming removed 0 bases at V and 4 bases at J, with 13 bases between. Germline-derived CDR1 and CDR2 are SGHRS and YFSETQ. This CDR3 is CASSLAPDKSTEAFF. In nucleotides, the CDR3 is TGCGCCAGCAGCTTGGCCCCGGACAAAAGCACTGAAGCTTTCTTT. Drawing the rest from reference TRBV5-1 and TRBJ1-1, the complete variable domain is KAGVTQTPRYLIKTRGQQVTLSCSPISGHRSVSWYQQTPGQGLQFLFEYFSETQRNKGNFPGRFSGRQFSNSRSEMNVSTLELGDSALYLCASSLAPDKSTEAFFGQGTRLTVV.

This clonotype was counted only a few times. The chain combines TRBV14 with TRBJ2-1; no definite D call. The CDR3 is 11 amino acids. V lost 4 bases and J lost 7, with 5 bases in between. The germline V gene encodes CDR1 SGHDN and CDR2 FVKESK. CDR3 protein: CASSPMNEQFF. The CDR3 nucleotides read TGTGCCAGCAGCCCTATGAATGAGCAGTTCTTC.

J is TRBJ2-7 and V is TRBV28; the D is unclear. V gave up 3 bases and J gave up 8 bases, with 11 bases separating them. Germline CDR1 MDHEN, CDR2 SYDVKM. This CDR3 spans 12 amino acids. DNA for the CDR3: TGTGCCAGCAGTTTGGGTCTAAACCAGCAGTACTTC. It encodes CASSLGLNQQYF.